This T cell receptor (beta chain) originates from a study of radiation and T cells in renal cell carcinoma. CDR1 and CDR2 from the germline V gene are LGHNA and YSLEER. V was pared by 1 base and J by 6 bases, with 9 bases between. This CDR3 is 14 amino acids long. Method: immunoSEQ multiplex PCR; TCRdb's copy keeps in-frame clones and lacks some. The repertoire holds tens of thousands of clones, with just over 75% as singletons. Time point defined: blood 2 weeks post-SBRT. The treatment was: 15 Gy SBRT to primary tumor, nephrectomy 4 weeks later. The TCR comes from a man aged 55 to 70 with renal cell carcinoma. The specimen was blood, collected from a patient whose treatment included radiotherapy and nephrectomy. The V gene is TRBV4-3, the J gene TRBJ1-4, with D possibly TRBD1 on 5 matching bases. The CDR3 is CASSQGGGDEKLFF. In nucleotides, the CDR3 is TGCGCCAGCAGCCAAGGGGGAGGGGATGAAAAACTGTTTTTT.